Below, 2 T cell receptor beta chains from the same sample are listed, as sequenced in a study of long-term antiretroviral therapy in people with HIV. Investigators performed immunoSEQ version v3.0 at survey level. Sequenced by immunoSEQ multiplex PCR; TCRdb stores in-frame clones only, minus some. Found here are approximately 26,000 clones, approximately 78% of them singletons; the top ten hold 14%. Sequencing used unsorted PBMCs, obtained 2.9 years after starting antiretroviral therapy. Source of these receptors: a man between 45 and 60 years old with HIV.

The chain employs TRBV5-1 and TRBJ1-2, with D hard to call. Germline V CDR1 and CDR2: SGHRS, YFSETQ. The CDR3 extends over 12 amino acids. With 1 base removed from V and 6 bases from J, the gap between germline ends came to 7 bases. CDR3 in DNA: TGCGCCAGCAGCTTGACCCTGGATGGCTACACCTTC. Protein sequence: CASSLTLDGYTF.

The rearrangement links TRBV9 to TRBJ2-2, with 7 bases that match TRBD2. CDR1 and CDR2 (germline): SGDLS, YYNGEE. This CDR3 has 16 residues. V was clipped by 0 bases and J by 1 base; unmatched bases: 3. The CDR3 loop reads CASSVEPGGNTGELFF. CDR3 bases: TGTGCCAGCAGCGTAGAACCGGGGGGGAACACCGGGGAGCTGTTTTTT.